The 14 T cell receptor beta chains in this list originate from one sample, sequenced in a study of Ad26.COV2.S vaccination and SARS-CoV-2 variants. The treatment denotes: some 20 received Ad26.COV2.S at low or high dose, single or two shots; roughly five received placebo; per-sample allocation not given. Day 63 after the first vaccine or placebo injection was the time point for sampling. The data were produced by immunoSEQ multiplex PCR, yet TCRdb's version contains in-frame clones alone and is incomplete. The table includes about half a million clones, 89% detected once. The sequences come from peripheral blood, collected in a trial of Ad26.COV2.S vaccine versus placebo. These receptors all stem from a person between 18 and 59 years old who received the Ad26.COV2.S COVID-19 vaccine or a placebo.

The rearrangement uses TRBV5-1 and TRBJ2-5; 8 bases fit TRBD1. Per the germline V gene, CDR1 is SGHRS and CDR2 is YFSETQ. With 7 bases clipped from V and 2 bases from J, the junction kept 7 bases outside the gene matches. The CDR3 contains 14 residues. The CDR3 region is CASLKTGGQETQYF. The CDR3 DNA is TGCGCCAGCCTGAAAACAGGGGGACAAGAGACCCAGTACTTC.

Here the CDR3 reads CASSDTGTGRPYNEQFF. The CDR3 nucleotides are TGCGCCAGCAGTGATACCGGGACGGGACGACCTTACAATGAGCAGTTCTTC. V gene TRBV10-1 combines with J gene TRBJ2-1, with D perhaps given as TRBD1 or TRBD2 (5 bases each). The V gene's germline CDR1 is WNHNN and CDR2 SYGVQD (reference sequence). V was cut by 3 bases and J by 4 bases, with 19 bases left in between. The CDR3 totals 17 residues.

The chain combines TRBV6-6 with TRBJ1-5, with unresolved D. V lost 6 bases, J lost 2 bases, and 2 bases lay in between. The CDR3 spans 11 residues. Germline CDR1 MNHNY, CDR2 SVGAGI (reference sequence). The CDR3 region has the DNA TGTGCCAGCAGAGGCAATCAGCCCCAGCATTTT. Translated, it gives CASRGNQPQHF.

The gene calls are TRBV7-2 and TRBJ2-5, with D tentatively TRBD1 (6 bases). The germline CDR1 and CDR2 sequences are SGHTA and FQGNSA. V was clipped by 1 base and J by 5 bases, with 11 bases between them. The length of the CDR3 is 14 residues. CDR3 amino acids: CASSLGGPGETQYF. The CDR3 DNA reads as TGTGCCAGCAGCTTAGGGGGGCCAGGGGAGACCCAGTACTTC.

V usage is TRBV28 and J usage is TRBJ1-2; a weak D match, TRBD1 (5 bases). The V gene's germline CDR1 is MDHEN and CDR2 SYDVKM. The CDR3 spans 13 residues. The V gene lost 6 bases and the J gene lost 4 bases, with 12 bases spanning the gap. In DNA form, the CDR3 reads TGTGCCAGCAGCTTGGGACTGAGCTATGGCTACACCTTC. Translated, it gives CASSLGLSYGYTF.

The DNA for the CDR3 is TGTGCCAGCAGCTTGGGCCCCTCCGGGGCGGGAGGGTACACCGGGGAGCTGTTTTTT. This encodes CASSLGPSGAGGYTGELFF. The chain has TRBV5-5 and TRBJ2-2, with 9 positions matching TRBD2. Germline trimming cut 0 bases from V and 3 bases from J; bases unmatched to any gene: 12. CDR1 and CDR2 from the germline V gene are SGHKS and YYEKEE (reference sequence). CDR3 size: 19 residues.

The chain couples TRBV4-2 to TRBJ2-2; D remains ambiguous. Per germline, CDR1 LGHNA and CDR2 YNFKEQ. This CDR3 is built from 12 residues. Trimming removed 2 bases at V and 6 bases at J, with 4 bases between. The CDR3 region has the DNA TGTGCCAGCAGCCAACACCCCGGGGAGCTGTTTTTT. Its translation: CASSQHPGELFF.

The chain carries TRBV10-1 and TRBJ1-1, with D hard to call. V was clipped by 5 bases and J by 4 bases, with 20 bases between them. The CDR3 sequence is 16 residues long. CDR1 is WNHNN, CDR2 SYGVQD, per germline (reference sequence). Written as DNA, the CDR3 is TGCGCCAGCAGTCACTCCACTAGGGAGGGCGTCACTGAAGCTTTCTTT. Protein product: CASSHSTREGVTEAFF.

This sequence joins TRBV7-2 and TRBJ1-1; TRBD1 matches at 7 bases. CDR1 is SGHTA and CDR2 is FQGNSA in the germline V gene. The CDR3 totals 11 residues. J gave up 9 bases and V 4 bases, and 2 bases lay outside the gene matches. The CDR3 reads CASSSDRKAFF. The DNA for the CDR3 is TGTGCCAGCAGCTCGGACAGGAAAGCTTTCTTT.

This rearrangement joins TRBV6-5 to TRBJ2-7; D ambiguous. Deletions cut 10 bases from V and 4 bases from J, with 17 bases between. Germline V gene data show CDR1 as MNHEY and CDR2 as SVGAGI. The CDR3 is 13 residues long. CDR3 in amino acids: CATTPPGSYEQYF. The CDR3, as DNA: TGTGCCACCACCCCCCCAGGTTCTTACGAGCAGTACTTC.

V and J are TRBV6-6 and TRBJ2-1; D gene uncertain. CDR1 and CDR2 (germline): MNHNY, SVGAGI (reference sequence). The CDR3 runs to 12 residues. Trimming stripped 1 base from V and 10 bases from J, with 8 bases between. The CDR3 coding sequence is TGTGCCAGCAGTTACTTCCGGCCAGAGCAGTTCTTC. Amino acids: CASSYFRPEQFF.

The chain couples TRBV11-3 to TRBJ2-2; D remains unclear. This CDR3 region has 12 residues. From germline, CDR1 is SGHNT and CDR2 YENEEA. With 5 bases removed from V and 8 bases from J, the gap between germline ends came to 9 bases. The CDR3 loop is CASSPARGELFF. CDR3 nucleotides: TGTGCCAGCAGCCCCGCTAGGGGGGAGCTGTTTTTT.

The chain couples TRBV5-4 to TRBJ2-3, with 9 nucleotides matching TRBD2. The V and J ends lost 4 bases and 4 bases, in that order; junction bases with no gene match: 7. Germline CDR1 SGHNT, CDR2 YYREEE (reference sequence). This CDR3 has 15 amino acids. The CDR3 nucleotides read TGTGCCAGCAGCGCGGGGGGGTCGTACGCAGATACGCAGTATTTT. Protein product: CASSAGGSYADTQYF.

The chain links TRBV5-1 to TRBJ1-1; 9 bases are a match to TRBD1. CDR3 length: 14 amino acids. V lost 9 bases and J lost 0; bases outside the gene matches: 6. Germline V gene lookup returns CDR1 SGHRS and CDR2 YFSETQ. CDR3 DNA: TGCGCCACCCGGACAGGGGCTTTGAACACTGAAGCTTTCTTT. Translating gives CATRTGALNTEAFF.